This entry concerns a single T cell receptor beta chain. The antigen is unknown. The source of the sample is a study of cytomegalovirus exposure and HLA in healthy donors. The CDR3 contains 16 residues. Germline CDR1 is MGHRA and CDR2 is YSYEKL. J was trimmed by 6 bases and V by 4 bases; bases with no gene match: 9. In the PCR, 60 Vbeta and 13 Jbeta primers were used. Assay: immunoSEQ multiplex PCR; the TCRdb copy retains only in-frame clones and omits some. This repertoire includes about 72,000 clones. Study outcomes and limitations: Reportedly, diagnosis of cytomegalovirus status by the classifier showed high specificity and sensitivity. The authors confirmed in vitro that three CMV-associated chains were specific for CMV antigens. HLA-A and HLA-B allele assignments for most subjects were reportedly predicted accurately using TCR beta sequences.

Sample: PBMCs. The clonotype originates from a man aged 40-49 years in good health and CMV-seronegative. The rearrangement joins TRBV4-1 to TRBJ1-4; 9 bases agree with TRBD1. CDR3 residues: CASSLGTGFLDEKLFF. The CDR3 region has the DNA TGCGCCAGCAGCCTCGGGACAGGGTTTCTGGATGAAAAACTGTTTTTT.